These 2 T cell receptor beta chains share one sample of origin, sequenced in a study of blood T cell repertoires in COVID-19. Data came from immunoSEQ multiplex PCR; TCRdb stores just in-frame clones and leaves some out. The table records over 80,000 clones, approximately 79% of them present only once. The sample consisted of peripheral blood. These receptors all stem from a man in his 70s with COVID-19, enrolled during active disease.

This clone has just a few counts. J is TRBJ1-4 and V is TRBV4-3; D gene ambiguous. Germline CDR1 is LGHNA and CDR2 is YSLEER. V was trimmed by 0 bases and J by 7 bases, leaving 15 bases between them. There are 16 residues in the CDR3. The CDR3 sequence: CASSQEIDFTGEKLFF. The CDR3 DNA sequence: TGCGCCAGCAGCCAAGAAATCGACTTTACTGGTGAAAAACTGTTTTTT.

This clone was counted once. J is TRBJ2-7 and V is TRBV9; 9 positions match TRBD2. The CDR3 loop spans 16 amino acids. Germline V gives CDR1 SGDLS, CDR2 YYNGEE. V was clipped by 3 bases and J by 5 bases; unmatched bases: 12. CDR3: CASSAQGASGMNEQYF. Here the CDR3 DNA reads TGTGCCAGCAGCGCGCAAGGGGCTAGCGGGATGAACGAGCAGTACTTC.